These T cell receptor beta chains were read from a single sample in a study of blood T cell repertoires in COVID-19. Measured with immunoSEQ multiplex PCR; TCRdb has only the in-frame clones, and not every one. This sample yields roughly 100,000 clones, of which 87% are seen a single time; around 3.1% belongs to the top ten. The sequenced sample was peripheral blood. Receptors were obtained from a man aged 50 or older in a cohort sampled during active COVID-19. Both conserved end residues are part of each CDR3. The D gene is left open where the match is weak. Not every row has a clone size; where given, it reads once, few, many or a size class.

j_call: TRBJ2-2
d_call: TRBD1
clone_size: -
v_call: TRBV27
cdr3_aa: CASRGTGINTGELFF
cdr3_nt: TGTGCCAGCAGGGGGACAGGGATCAACACCGGGGAGCTGTTTTTT

j_call: TRBJ1-2
d_call: TRBD1
clone_size: -
v_call: TRBV19
cdr3_aa: CASSITGERGYTF
cdr3_nt: TGTGCCAGTAGTATAACAGGGGAGAGGGGCTACACCTTC

j_call: TRBJ1-2
d_call: -
clone_size: -
v_call: TRBV18
cdr3_aa: CASSPRALDRTNYGYTF
cdr3_nt: TGTGCCAGCTCACCACGGGCCCTCGACAGAACTAACTATGGCTACACCTTC

j_call: TRBJ2-3
d_call: TRBD2
clone_size: -
v_call: TRBV9
cdr3_aa: CASSVDLAGGLTDTQYF
cdr3_nt: TGTGCCAGCAGCGTAGATCTAGCGGGGGGGCTCACAGATACGCAGTATTTT

j_call: TRBJ2-2
d_call: -
clone_size: few
v_call: TRBV7-9
cdr3_aa: CASSRGASNTGELFF
cdr3_nt: TGTGCCAGCAGCCGGGGGGCTTCGAACACCGGGGAGCTGTTTTTT

j_call: TRBJ1-4
d_call: TRBD1
clone_size: -
v_call: TRBV5-1
cdr3_aa: CASSLTGGSNEKLFF
cdr3_nt: TGCGCCAGCAGCTTGACAGGGGGCTCCAATGAAAAACTGTTTTTT

j_call: TRBJ1-2
d_call: -
clone_size: -
v_call: TRBV11-2
cdr3_aa: CASSQTPGSPPGGYTF
cdr3_nt: TGTGCCAGCAGCCAGACCCCCGGGTCCCCCCCGGGGGGCTACACCTTC

j_call: TRBJ1-3
d_call: -
clone_size: -
v_call: TRBV21-1
cdr3_aa: CASSKEPDRSTGNTIYF
cdr3_nt: TGTGCCAGCAGCAAAGAGCCGGACAGGTCAACTGGAAACACCATATATTTT

j_call: TRBJ1-4
d_call: TRBD1
clone_size: -
v_call: TRBV4-1
cdr3_aa: CASSQVPGQVFEKLFF
cdr3_nt: TGCGCCAGCAGCCAAGTTCCAGGACAGGTTTTTGAAAAACTGTTTTTT

j_call: TRBJ2-4
d_call: -
clone_size: once
v_call: TRBV4-1
cdr3_aa: CASSHYLLAKNIQYF
cdr3_nt: TGCGCCAGCAGCCACTACCTACTAGCCAAAAACATTCAGTACTTC

j_call: TRBJ1-3
d_call: TRBD1
clone_size: -
v_call: TRBV18
cdr3_aa: CASSPSRTGGRDTIYF
cdr3_nt: TGTGCCAGCTCACCATCAAGGACAGGGGGCAGGGACACCATATATTTT

j_call: TRBJ1-2
d_call: -
clone_size: -
v_call: TRBV5-6
cdr3_aa: CASSLKGDTNYGYTF
cdr3_nt: TGTGCCAGCAGCCTCAAAGGGGACACCAACTATGGCTACACCTTC

j_call: TRBJ2-1
d_call: -
clone_size: -
v_call: TRBV27
cdr3_aa: CASSISSSDNEQFF
cdr3_nt: TGTGCCAGCAGCATCTCCTCATCGGACAATGAGCAGTTCTTC

j_call: TRBJ1-2
d_call: -
clone_size: -
v_call: TRBV3-1/TRBV3-2
cdr3_aa: CASRATGVGDRNGYTF
cdr3_nt: TGTGCCAGCAGAGCGACAGGAGTTGGAGATCGAAATGGCTACACCTTC

j_call: TRBJ1-1
d_call: TRBD1
clone_size: -
v_call: TRBV3-1/TRBV3-2
cdr3_aa: CASSQRTGVDTEAFF
cdr3_nt: TGTGCCAGCAGCCAACGGACAGGGGTGGACACTGAAGCTTTCTTT

j_call: TRBJ2-3
d_call: -
clone_size: -
v_call: TRBV2
cdr3_aa: CASSPNDGDTQYF
cdr3_nt: TGTGCCAGCAGCCCAAATGACGGGGATACGCAGTATTTT

j_call: TRBJ2-2
d_call: -
clone_size: -
v_call: TRBV19
cdr3_aa: CASSRATNTGELFF
cdr3_nt: TGTGCCAGTAGTAGGGCCACGAACACCGGGGAGCTGTTTTTT

j_call: TRBJ1-1
d_call: -
clone_size: -
v_call: TRBV11-1
cdr3_aa: CASSPEKEAFF
cdr3_nt: TGTGCCAGCAGCCCCGAGAAGGAAGCTTTCTTT

j_call: TRBJ2-1
d_call: TRBD2
clone_size: -
v_call: TRBV6-5
cdr3_aa: CASLNSGGMDEQFF
cdr3_nt: TGTGCCAGCCTCAATAGCGGGGGAATGGATGAGCAGTTCTTC

j_call: TRBJ2-2
d_call: -
clone_size: -
v_call: TRBV25-1
cdr3_aa: CASSGNSRGSNTGELFF
cdr3_nt: TGTGCCAGCAGTGGGAACTCCAGGGGTTCGAACACCGGGGAGCTGTTTTTT

j_call: TRBJ2-7
d_call: -
clone_size: -
v_call: TRBV9
cdr3_aa: CASSVSTGSYEQYF
cdr3_nt: TGTGCCAGCAGCGTATCAACAGGTTCCTACGAGCAGTACTTC

j_call: TRBJ2-3
d_call: -
clone_size: -
v_call: TRBV28
cdr3_aa: CASSPTGDPQPDTQYF
cdr3_nt: TGTGCCAGCAGTCCCACAGGCGATCCCCAGCCAGATACGCAGTATTTT

j_call: TRBJ2-7
d_call: TRBD2
clone_size: -
v_call: TRBV15
cdr3_aa: CATSRDPWTSGGAENEQYF
cdr3_nt: TGTGCCACCAGCAGAGATCCCTGGACTAGCGGGGGGGCCGAGAACGAGCAGTACTTC

j_call: TRBJ2-5
d_call: -
clone_size: -
v_call: TRBV6-5
cdr3_aa: CASGRGQETQYF
cdr3_nt: TGTGCCAGCGGGCGGGGACAAGAGACCCAGTACTTC

j_call: TRBJ2-3
d_call: TRBD2
clone_size: once
v_call: TRBV10-2
cdr3_aa: CASSSRLAGSTDTQYF
cdr3_nt: TGCGCCAGCAGTAGTCGTCTAGCGGGGAGCACAGATACGCAGTATTTT

j_call: TRBJ2-7
d_call: TRBD2
clone_size: -
v_call: TRBV10-3
cdr3_aa: CAISSGLAGANYEQYF
cdr3_nt: TGTGCCATCAGTTCCGGACTAGCGGGGGCCAACTACGAGCAGTACTTC

j_call: TRBJ2-4
d_call: -
clone_size: -
v_call: TRBV3-1/TRBV3-2
cdr3_aa: CASSQVVAEAKNIQYF
cdr3_nt: TGTGCCAGCAGCCAAGTGGTAGCGGAGGCCAAAAACATTCAGTACTTC

j_call: TRBJ1-2
d_call: TRBD1
clone_size: -
v_call: TRBV27
cdr3_aa: CASSLGSNRGNYGYTF
cdr3_nt: TGTGCCAGCAGTTTAGGATCGAACAGGGGTAACTATGGCTACACCTTC

j_call: TRBJ2-5
d_call: -
clone_size: -
v_call: TRBV24-1
cdr3_aa: CATSDGGMETQYF
cdr3_nt: TGTGCCACCAGTGATGGGGGGATGGAGACCCAGTACTTC

j_call: TRBJ2-5
d_call: TRBD1
clone_size: -
v_call: TRBV4-3
cdr3_aa: CASSQENRGETQYF
cdr3_nt: TGCGCCAGCAGCCAAGAAAACAGGGGGGAGACCCAGTACTTC

j_call: TRBJ2-3
d_call: -
clone_size: -
v_call: TRBV7-7
cdr3_aa: CASSFTGTDTQYF
cdr3_nt: TGTGCTAGCAGCTTTACAGGCACAGATACGCAGTATTTT

j_call: TRBJ1-4
d_call: -
clone_size: -
v_call: TRBV4-2
cdr3_aa: CASSQETEYNEKLFF
cdr3_nt: TGTGCCAGCAGCCAAGAGACAGAGTATAATGAAAAACTGTTTTTT

j_call: TRBJ1-6
d_call: -
clone_size: -
v_call: TRBV5-1
cdr3_aa: CASSLVSPGSPLHF
cdr3_nt: TGCGCCAGCAGCTTGGTTAGTCCCGGTTCACCCCTCCACTTT

j_call: TRBJ1-2
d_call: -
clone_size: -
v_call: TRBV19
cdr3_aa: CASSIEGTRHNGYTF
cdr3_nt: TGTGCCAGTAGTATAGAAGGGACAAGACACAATGGCTACACCTTC

j_call: TRBJ2-7
d_call: -
clone_size: once
v_call: TRBV27
cdr3_aa: CASSLEGTGGDEQYF
cdr3_nt: TGTGCCAGCAGTTTAGAAGGTACAGGGGGGGACGAGCAGTACTTC

j_call: TRBJ2-4
d_call: TRBD2
clone_size: -
v_call: TRBV7-2
cdr3_aa: CASSLGGGGGAAYF
cdr3_nt: TGTGCCAGCAGCCTCGGTGGTGGCGGGGGGGCCGCATACTTC

j_call: TRBJ1-3
d_call: TRBD1
clone_size: -
v_call: TRBV5-6
cdr3_aa: CASSLAERQGSISGNTIYF
cdr3_nt: TGTGCCAGCAGCTTGGCCGAACGACAGGGATCAATCTCTGGAAACACCATATATTTT

j_call: TRBJ1-2
d_call: -
clone_size: -
v_call: TRBV5-1
cdr3_aa: CASRRVEATSYGYTF
cdr3_nt: TGCGCCAGCAGGAGGGTGGAGGCCACCAGCTATGGCTACACCTTC

j_call: TRBJ2-7
d_call: TRBD2
clone_size: -
v_call: TRBV6-4
cdr3_aa: CASSSLAGSLYEQYF
cdr3_nt: TGTGCCAGCAGTAGCCTAGCGGGGAGCCTCTACGAGCAGTACTTC

j_call: TRBJ2-7
d_call: -
clone_size: -
v_call: TRBV18
cdr3_aa: CASSPGAVYDDEQYF
cdr3_nt: TGTGCCAGCTCACCAGGGGCGGTGTATGACGACGAGCAGTACTTC

j_call: TRBJ2-1
d_call: -
clone_size: -
v_call: TRBV6-1
cdr3_aa: CASSATSAGLYNEQFF
cdr3_nt: TGTGCCAGCAGTGCGACCTCTGCGGGACTTTACAATGAGCAGTTCTTC

j_call: TRBJ1-1
d_call: -
clone_size: -
v_call: TRBV29-1
cdr3_aa: CSGDRRNTEAFF
cdr3_nt: TGCAGCGGTGACAGAAGGAACACTGAAGCTTTCTTT

j_call: TRBJ1-2
d_call: -
clone_size: once
v_call: TRBV4-3
cdr3_aa: CASSQDWGGGDGYTF
cdr3_nt: TGCGCCAGCAGCCAAGATTGGGGAGGGGGTGACGGCTACACCTTC